This TCR beta chain derives from a study of blood T cell repertoires in COVID-19. Profiled with immunoSEQ multiplex PCR; TCRdb holds only in-frame clones, not every one. The sample lists over 200,000 clones; around 80% were seen once. The CDR3 is 15 amino acids. The trim removed 6 bases at V and 1 base at J, leaving 7 bases unmatched. Germline CDR1 is MDHEN and CDR2 is SYDVKM. This clone was seen more than once but under ten times. In Seattle, patients joined the study during active infection and were tracked longitudinally. The receptor was derived from a woman of 80 years or more with COVID-19, enrolled during active disease. The chain is built from TRBV28 and TRBJ1-2, with 8 bases aligning to TRBD1. The source material was peripheral blood. The CDR3 loop is CASRPAGQGNYGYTF. Here the CDR3 DNA reads TGTGCCAGCAGACCAGCCGGACAGGGTAACTATGGCTACACCTTC.